A single sample is the source of the 20 T cell receptor beta chains below, sequenced in a study of T cell clusters in autoimmune cytopenias. Each sample's input was around 250 ng genomic DNA, 30,000 to 45,000 genome equivalents. TRB was amplified by touch-down multiplex PCR, primer pools A and B combined. One entry per CDR3 protein, without DNA, is what TCRdb gives after re-calling the multiplex PCR reads. Recorded for this sample: about 7,500 distinct CDR3 sequences. This same sample was also part of a study on T cell repertoires in aging, cancer and after chemotherapy.

Sequencing input: peripheral blood. The receptors here all came from a human donor with an autoimmune cytopenia or autoimmune hepatitis (not recorded which).

This rearrangement joins TRBV6-5 to TRBJ1-1; the TCRdb D gene call, TRBD1, has no DNA to confirm it. Germline lookup yields CDR1 MNHEY and CDR2 SVGAGI. CDR3 length: 16 amino acids. CDR3: CASSYGEFGANTEAFF.

The CDR3 is CASSQVTVSTDTQYF. The chain joins TRBV4-2 to TRBJ2-3; lacking DNA, the TRBD1 call made by TCRdb goes unchecked. Germline CDR1 and CDR2: LGHNA and YNFKEQ. The CDR3 loop spans 15 amino acids.

The chain couples TRBV24-1 to TRBJ2-2. The CDR3 is 14 residues long. The V gene's germline CDR1 is KGHDR and CDR2 SFDVKD. The CDR3 is CATSERGNTGELFF.

The V gene is TRBV27, the J gene TRBJ1-1; TCRdb picks TRBD1, but there is no DNA to check that call. Germline CDR1 reads MNHEY; CDR2 reads SMNVEV (reference sequence). This CDR3 comprises 12 residues. The CDR3 sequence: CASSTGATEAFF.

The rearrangement joins TRBV19 to TRBJ1-1; TCRdb lists TRBD1, though no DNA is available to test this call. CDR3 length equals 15 residues. Germline V lookup: CDR1 LNHDA, CDR2 SQIVND (reference sequence). The CDR3: CASSIGGGAGTEAFF.

The V gene is TRBV5-1, the J gene TRBJ2-7. Germline CDR1 reads SGHRS; CDR2 reads YFSETQ. This CDR3 comprises 13 residues. The CDR3 region is CASSVGTFYEQYF.

This chain joins TRBV19 and TRBJ1-1. The CDR3 is 16 residues long. Germline CDR1 reads LNHDA; CDR2 reads SQIVND (reference sequence). The CDR3 reads CASRMAPRGLNTEAFF.

In terms of frequency, this clonotype is medium-sized (0.01 to 0.1%). The rearrangement links TRBV6-6 to TRBJ2-3. CDR3 length: 13 residues. Germline CDR1 MNHNY, CDR2 SVGAGI (reference sequence). CDR3 in amino acids: CASTRPGTDTQYF.

Judged by frequency, this clonotype is medium-sized. V is TRBV6-5 and J is TRBJ1-1; lacking DNA, the TRBD1 call made by TCRdb goes unchecked. Germline CDR1 is MNHEY and CDR2 is SVGAGI. This CDR3 is 14 amino acids long. Here the CDR3 reads CASSTTGPGTEAFF.

The V call is TRBV6-5, the J call TRBJ1-1; TCRdb indicates TRBD1, and absent DNA this call remains unverified. This CDR3 contains 16 residues. Looked up from germline, CDR1 is MNHEY and CDR2 is SVGAGI. CDR3 in amino acids: CASSDRQGDTNTEAFF.

The chain recombines TRBV5-5 with TRBJ2-6; TCRdb proposes TRBD1, but this gene call is untestable without DNA. Germline CDR1 SGHKS, CDR2 YYEKEE (reference sequence). The CDR3 extends over 18 amino acids. The CDR3 sequence is CASSWGLRGGSGANVLTF. Full variable domain (outside the CDR3, taken from reference TRBV5-5 and TRBJ2-6): DAGVTQSPTHLIKTRGQQVTLRCSPISGHKSVSWYQQVLGQGPQFIFQYYEKEERGRGNFPDRFSARQFPNYSSELNVNALLLGDSALYLCASSWGLRGGSGANVLTFGAGSRLTVL.

The chain has TRBV5-6 and TRBJ2-5; absent DNA, TCRdb's TRBD2 call cannot be checked. Germline loops: CDR1 SGHDT, CDR2 YYEEEE. The CDR3 contains 16 residues. The CDR3 spells CASSFGTSGDQETQYF.

This chain joins TRBV5-5 and TRBJ1-2; there is no DNA to check the TCRdb D call of TRBD1. The CDR3 loop spans 16 amino acids. The germline V gene has CDR1 SGHKS and CDR2 YYEKEE (reference sequence). The CDR3 protein is CASSFSLQGARYGYTF.

This sequence joins TRBV12-5 and TRBJ2-7; without DNA, the TCRdb call of TRBD2 cannot be checked. Germline CDR1 reads LGHNT; CDR2 reads FRNRAP. The CDR3 length is 13 residues. CDR3 loop: CASGTSPPYEQYF.

This chain connects TRBV11-2 to TRBJ2-1; absent DNA, TCRdb's TRBD2 call cannot be checked. From germline, CDR1 is SGHAT and CDR2 FQNNGV. This CDR3 is built from 17 residues. The CDR3 protein is CASSAIWGLAGSNEQFF.

Measured by frequency, this clonotype is medium-sized (0.01 to 0.1%). V and J are TRBV7-6 and TRBJ1-1; TCRdb names TRBD1, which stays unverified in the absence of DNA. CDR3 length: 17 amino acids. Germline V CDR1 and CDR2: SGHVS, FNYEAQ. The CDR3 sequence: CASSLYAGGALNTEAFF.

The rearrangement links TRBV6-1 to TRBJ2-7; TCRdb reports TRBD1, a call that lacks DNA to check it against. The length of the CDR3 is 12 residues. Germline V gene lookup returns CDR1 MNHNS and CDR2 SASEGT. This chain's CDR3 is CAISEPRAEQYF.

Frequency places this clonotype as medium-sized. This rearrangement joins TRBV30 to TRBJ1-3; TCRdb outputs TRBD1, but without DNA this stays unchecked. Germline lookup yields CDR1 GTSNPN and CDR2 SVGIG (reference sequence). The CDR3 consists of 15 residues. This CDR3 reads CAWSVRQRGGQTIYF.

This clonotype is deemed medium-sized by its frequency. The chain is built from TRBV30 and TRBJ1-1; the D call of TRBD1 rests on TCRdb alone, since no DNA is present to check it. Germline-derived CDR1 and CDR2 are GTSNPN and SVGIG (reference sequence). The CDR3 consists of 16 residues. The CDR3: CAWSVQGGIGYTEAFF.

The rearrangement joins TRBV19 to TRBJ2-7; TCRdb reports TRBD1, a call that lacks DNA to check it against. The CDR3 has 13 amino acids. Per the germline V gene, CDR1 is LNHDA and CDR2 is SQIVND (reference sequence). Here the CDR3 reads CASSIKTPGEQYF.